This TCR beta chain was captured by sequencing in a study of T cells in tuberculosis. Study-wide background: This South African cohort compared adolescents with or without latent tuberculosis against adults with active tuberculosis. Within 7 days of starting treatment, or before, PBMC were stored.

V was clipped by 2 bases and J by 1 base, with 6 bases between them. Germline CDR1 is MNHEY and CDR2 is SMNVEV (reference sequence). This CDR3 region has 13 residues. Measured with immunoSEQ multiplex PCR; TCRdb has only the in-frame clones, and not every one. The sample has tens of thousands of clones, 80% to 95% seen once. Study-level points and caveats: GMM-specific TCRs were nearer to active tuberculosis alpha repertoires, suggesting expansion. Shorter CDR3-alpha in active tuberculosis partly drove smaller distances.

As for time point: new active TB diagnosis, blood taken before or within 7 days of starting treatment. About this clone: What it binds is not known.

Sequences were derived from PBMCs, sampled at tuberculosis diagnosis. The TCR comes from an adult with tuberculosis. V and J are TRBV27 and TRBJ2-7; a weak D match, TRBD2 (5 bases). The CDR3 DNA is TGTGCCAGCAGTTTAAGCGGATCCTACGAGCAGTACTTC. It is translated as CASSLSGSYEQYF.